This entry lists 20 T cell receptor beta chains sequenced from one sample in a study of persistence of HIV-infected CD4 T cells (dated by TCRdb to the early 2020s). This sample's treatment or condition label indicates: suppressive antiretroviral therapy. As a nonspecific positive control representing the CD4+ T cell repertoire, the cells were stimulated with anti-CD3/anti-CD28 magnetic beads. CD4+ T cells that responded were sorted based on upregulation of both CD40 ligand and CD69. The immunoSEQ hsTCRB assay version 4, run in survey mode, was used to sequence TCRbeta repertoires from genomic DNA. TCRdb re-hosts the immuneACCESS table, in-frame sequences only. Its copies lack some clones; in the studies checked, an unresolved V gene accounts for under half of them, and the cause for the rest is not known. A total of about 40,000 clones appear in this sample, 87% of them only once. The top ten clonotypes cover about 1.3% of the sample.

No antigen is known for these receptors. Sequencing was performed on CD4+ T cells sorted from PBMCs after roughly 18-hour stimulation, taken from a patient who received antiretroviral therapy. The cell subset or site label here, explained by the study, means: CD40L+CD69+ CD4 T cells responding to anti-CD3/anti-CD28 beads, representing the overall repertoire. Receptor source: an adult man with HIV who was CMV-seropositive.

About this clone itself: The identical CDR3 is also encoded by other nucleotide sequences in the sample. This chain links TRBV14 with TRBJ1-2; the D is unclear. The V gene's germline CDR1 is SGHDN and CDR2 FVKESK. With 0 bases removed from V and 5 bases from J, the gap between germline ends came to 13 bases. The CDR3 length is 15 residues. The CDR3, as DNA: TGTGCCAGCAGCCAAGAGGCTGGCCGAGGGTATGGCTACACCTTC. Translating it yields CASSQEAGRGYGYTF. The full variable domain, completed using reference TRBV14 and TRBJ1-2, is EAGVTQFPSHSVIEKGQTVTLRCDPISGHDNLYWYRRVMGKEIKFLLHFVKESKQDESGMPNNRFLAERTGGTYSTLKVQPAELEDSGVYFCASSQEAGRGYGYTFGSGTRLTVV.

The V and J genes are TRBV19 and TRBJ2-6; D unresolved. The CDR3 consists of 15 residues. Germline CDR1 reads LNHDA; CDR2 reads SQIVND (reference sequence). With 3 bases removed from V and 2 bases from J, the gap between germline ends came to 8 bases. This CDR3 reads CASSIGSTGANVLTF. CDR3 in DNA: TGTGCCAGTAGTATTGGATCTACTGGGGCCAACGTCCTGACTTTC.

V gene TRBV2 combines with J gene TRBJ1-5, with D uncertain. Trimming took 4 bases from V and 1 from J, leaving 11 bases between them. Germline values: CDR1 SNHLY, CDR2 FYNNEI. The CDR3 covers 15 residues. The CDR3 loop reads CASSAGLKSNQPQHF. The CDR3 nucleotides are TGTGCCAGCAGTGCTGGACTGAAAAGCAATCAGCCCCAGCATTTT.

V and J are TRBV2 and TRBJ1-1; D perhaps matches TRBD1 (6 bases). The V end was cut by 6 bases, the J end by 3 bases, with 8 bases between. CDR1 SNHLY and CDR2 FYNNEI come from the germline V gene. This CDR3 has 12 residues. The CDR3 coding sequence is TGTGCCAGCAGAACAGGGTACACTGAAGCTTTCTTT. The encoded protein is CASRTGYTEAFF.

J is TRBJ2-7 and V is TRBV7-2, with 9 bases lining up with TRBD1. The CDR3 loop spans 13 amino acids. Germline lookup yields CDR1 SGHTA and CDR2 FQGNSA. Trimming took 6 bases from V and 4 from J; bases not matched to a gene: 4. This CDR3 reads CASRQGALYEQYF. In DNA, the CDR3 is TGTGCCAGCAGACAGGGGGCTTTGTACGAGCAGTACTTC.

The chain combines TRBV6-1 with TRBJ2-2, with 8 bases lining up with TRBD1. Germline values: CDR1 MNHNS, CDR2 SASEGT. The CDR3 runs to 16 residues. With 2 bases clipped from V and 1 base from J, the junction kept 3 bases outside the gene matches. The CDR3 DNA reads as TGTGCCAGCAGTGAATTCGGGACAGGGAACACCGGGGAGCTGTTTTTT. It specifies CASSEFGTGNTGELFF.

The chain carries TRBV7-9 and TRBJ1-1; 10 bases match TRBD1. There are 14 residues in the CDR3. CDR1 is SEHNR, CDR2 FQNEAQ, per germline (reference sequence). J gave up 4 bases and V 5 bases, and 4 bases lay outside the gene matches. CDR3 sequence reads: CASSHRTGGTEAFF. CDR3 DNA sequence: TGTGCCAGCAGCCATCGGACAGGGGGCACTGAAGCTTTCTTT. The whole variable domain, remainder taken from reference TRBV7-9 and TRBJ1-1, is DTGVSQNPRHKITKRGQNVTFRCDPISEHNRLYWYRQTLGQGPEFLTYFQNEAQLEKSRLLSDRFSAERPKGSFSTLEIQRTEQGDSAMYLCASSHRTGGTEAFFGQGTRLTVV.

The rearrangement uses TRBV7-9 and TRBJ1-2; D gene ambiguous. V dropped 5 bases and J dropped 6 bases, with 13 bases sitting between them. CDR3 length: 13 amino acids. Per the germline V gene, CDR1 is SEHNR and CDR2 is FQNEAQ (reference sequence). The CDR3 here is CASSPRREDGYTF. CDR3 coding DNA: TGTGCCAGCAGCCCTCGACGCGAAGATGGCTACACCTTC.

The rearrangement uses TRBV7-9 and TRBJ1-5, with 9 nucleotides matching TRBD1. The V gene end was trimmed by 1 base and the J gene end by 5 bases; junction bases not matched to a gene: 6. Germline CDR1 is SEHNR and CDR2 is FQNEAQ (reference sequence). This CDR3 spans 16 amino acids. The CDR3 DNA is TGTGCCAGCAGCTTAGAAACACAGGGGGCGGATCAGCCCCAGCATTTT. Translating it yields CASSLETQGADQPQHF.

The chain couples TRBV19 to TRBJ2-6; 7 bases match TRBD1. V trimming: 7 bases; J trimming: 1 base; junction bases outside the gene matches: 7. Germline assignment: CDR1 LNHDA and CDR2 SQIVND (reference sequence). The CDR3 contains 16 residues. CDR3 residues: CASTPPRGSGANVLTF. DNA for the CDR3: TGTGCCAGTACCCCGCCCAGGGGGTCTGGGGCCAACGTCCTGACTTTC.

This clone occurred a few times. The gene calls are TRBV6-1 and TRBJ2-1, with 7 bases matching TRBD1. Germline values: CDR1 MNHNS, CDR2 SASEGT. Losses at the gene ends were 8 bases for V and 5 bases for J; bases not matched to a gene: 3. The CDR3 runs to 12 residues. CDR3 DNA sequence: TGTGCCAGCCGACAGGGAAACAATGAGCAGTTCTTC. Encoded protein: CASRQGNNEQFF.

V gene TRBV7-2 combines with J gene TRBJ2-1, with TRBD1 matching 10 bases. Germline CDR1 SGHTA, CDR2 FQGNSA. V lost 5 bases to trimming and J lost 7 bases; unmatched junction nucleotides: 14. This CDR3 has 17 residues. CDR3 sequence: CASSPGQGFSPMNEQFF. DNA of the CDR3: TGTGCCAGCAGCCCGGGACAGGGGTTTAGTCCGATGAATGAGCAGTTCTTC.

This chain connects TRBV6-5 to TRBJ1-3; TRBD1 matches 7 bases. This CDR3 has 13 residues. Germline trimming cut 7 bases from V and 4 bases from J; bases unmatched to any gene: 4. Germline CDR1 and CDR2: MNHEY and SVGAGI. CDR3 residues: CASIDRAGNTIYF. For the CDR3, the DNA is TGTGCCAGCATCGACAGGGCCGGAAACACCATATATTTT.

This clone was observed a single time. V gene TRBV5-4 combines with J gene TRBJ1-1; D remains ambiguous. This CDR3 comprises 13 residues. Trimming shortened V by 0 bases and J by 1 base, and 4 bases separated the two germline ends. Germline values: CDR1 SGHNT, CDR2 YYREEE (reference sequence). The DNA for the CDR3 is TGTGCCAGCAGCTTGGGGAGGAACACTGAAGCTTTCTTT. As protein: CASSLGRNTEAFF.

The gene calls are TRBV10-3 and TRBJ2-3; no firm D call. The CDR3 consists of 13 residues. V shed 5 bases and J shed 6 bases, with 12 bases lying between them. Germline CDR1 ENHRY, CDR2 SYGVKD. CDR3 bases: TGTGCCATCAGTTACACTGGGCTGGATACGCAGTATTTT. Protein sequence: CAISYTGLDTQYF.

This chain uses TRBV7-2 with TRBJ1-1; D uncertain. Trimming removed 1 base at V and 1 base at J, with 7 bases between. Germline V gene lookup returns CDR1 SGHTA and CDR2 FQGNSA. This CDR3 has 14 residues. As DNA, the CDR3 is TGTGCCAGCAGCTTAGAACGGCAGAACACTGAAGCTTTCTTT. It is translated as CASSLERQNTEAFF. Using reference TRBV7-2 and TRBJ1-1 for the parts outside the CDR3, the full variable domain is GAGVSQSPSNKVTEKGKDVELRCDPISGHTALYWYRQSLGQGLEFLIYFQGNSAPDKSGLPSDRFSAERTGGSVSTLTIQRTQQEDSAVYLCASSLERQNTEAFFGQGTRLTVV.

The rearrangement uses TRBV19 and TRBJ1-5; D unclear. Germline V lookup: CDR1 LNHDA, CDR2 SQIVND (reference sequence). Between the trimmed V and J ends, which lost 4 bases and 0 bases, there was a span of 10 bases. The CDR3 spans 15 residues. CDR3: CASSKRRSSNQPQHF. The CDR3 DNA is TGTGCCAGTAGTAAACGACGGTCTAGCAATCAGCCCCAGCATTTT.

The V and J genes are TRBV6-2 or TRBV6-3 and TRBJ2-7; D is undetermined. The CDR3 contains 15 residues. The germline V gene has CDR1 MNHEY and CDR2 SVGEGT. V lost 5 bases, J lost 0 bases, and 14 bases lay in between. The CDR3 DNA is TGTGCCAGCAGTCACCCGTTAAGGAGCTCCTACGAGCAGTACTTC. Translation gives CASSHPLRSSYEQYF.

The chain joins TRBV6-1 to TRBJ1-1; D is unresolved. CDR3 size: 14 residues. V was trimmed by 2 bases and J by 10 bases, leaving 17 bases between them. Germline CDR1 is MNHNS and CDR2 is SASEGT. The CDR3 sequence is CASSETRRTSGAFF. CDR3 nucleotides: TGTGCCAGCAGTGAAACCCGGAGGACCAGTGGAGCTTTCTTT.

This chain connects TRBV5-1 to TRBJ2-5; D gene ambiguous. The CDR3 contains 14 residues. Looked up from germline, CDR1 is SGHRS and CDR2 is YFSETQ. V lost 4 bases and J 5 bases, leaving 15 bases between the germline ends. DNA for the CDR3: TGCGCCAGCAGCGAGTCCATTGGTGGGGAGACCCAGTACTTC. Amino acids: CASSESIGGETQYF.